These 31 T cell receptor beta chains were sequenced from one sample in a study of technical replicates of blood from a few donors. Libraries were prepared by immunoSEQ multiplex PCR; TCRdb keeps only in-frame clonotypes and omits some of them. The table records approximately 13,000 clones, around 85% of them present only once. The sequenced sample was PBMCs. The receptors were gathered from a human donor in good health.

This clone occurred a few times. This chain joins TRBV30 and TRBJ1-5, with 12 bases that match TRBD1. J was trimmed by 0 bases and V by 2 bases; bases with no gene match: 8. The length of the CDR3 is 18 residues. Germline V gene lookup returns CDR1 GTSNPN and CDR2 SVGIG (reference sequence). The chain's CDR3 is CAWSPGQGALHSNQPQHF. The CDR3 nucleotides are TGTGCCTGGAGTCCGGGACAGGGGGCTTTACATAGCAATCAGCCCCAGCATTTT.

V gene TRBV9 combines with J gene TRBJ1-4; weak D call: TRBD1 (6 bases). Trimming shortened V by 3 bases and J by 7 bases, and 22 bases separated the two germline ends. Germline V gene sequence: CDR1 SGDLS, CDR2 YYNGEE. This CDR3 has 17 amino acids. As DNA, the CDR3 is TGTGCCAGCAGCGAGGGGGTGGTGGCAGGGATAAGTGAAAAACTGTTTTTT. Translating gives CASSEGVVAGISEKLFF.

The genes are TRBV6-5 and TRBJ2-7, with a possible D match to TRBD2 (6 bases). The CDR3 covers 15 residues. Germline V gene lookup returns CDR1 MNHEY and CDR2 SVGAGI. V lost 6 bases and J lost 2, with 17 bases in between. The CDR3 reads CASRSLIAETYEQYF. The CDR3 DNA reads TGTGCCAGCAGGTCCCTGATAGCGGAAACCTACGAGCAGTACTTC.

This sequence joins TRBV27 and TRBJ2-7; 11 positions match TRBD1. V lost 3 bases to trimming and J lost 4 bases; unmatched junction nucleotides: 5. The CDR3 is 15 amino acids. The germline V gene has CDR1 MNHEY and CDR2 SMNVEV (reference sequence). CDR3 DNA: TGTGCCAGCAGTTTGGAGGGACAGGGGGGGTACGAGCAGTACTTC. It codes for CASSLEGQGGYEQYF.

V usage is TRBV7-2 and J usage is TRBJ2-7; 9 nucleotides agree with TRBD2. This CDR3 is built from 15 residues. Germline lookup yields CDR1 SGHTA and CDR2 FQGNSA. The V and J ends lost 2 bases and 4 bases, in that order; junction bases with no gene match: 6. CDR3 coding DNA: TGTGCCAGCAGCTTACTAGCGGGGTTCCGTTACGAGCAGTACTTC. It encodes CASSLLAGFRYEQYF.

The rearrangement joins TRBV4-1 to TRBJ2-4, with 7 bases lining up with TRBD1. V shed 2 bases and J 6 bases; nucleotides not matched to a gene: 19. The CDR3 has 19 residues. Germline V lookup: CDR1 MGHRA, CDR2 YSYEKL. In DNA form, the CDR3 reads TGCGCCAGCAGCCAAATCGAGGCTGTGGGTACAGGGGATATAAACATTCAGTACTTC. Encoded protein: CASSQIEAVGTGDINIQYF.

V is TRBV7-3 and J is TRBJ2-7; 7 bases align to TRBD2. After removal of 2 bases from V and 4 bases from J, the junction contained 8 bases not matched to a gene. The V gene's germline CDR1 is SGHTA and CDR2 FQGTGA. The CDR3 has 15 amino acids. The CDR3 loop reads CASSLGEGGRYEQYF. The CDR3, as DNA: TGTGCCAGCAGCTTAGGAGAGGGAGGGCGGTACGAGCAGTACTTC.

Written as DNA, the CDR3 is TGTGCCAGCAGCAACAGGGACCTCTACACTGAAGCTTTCTTT. Translating gives CASSNRDLYTEAFF. V and J are TRBV7-2 and TRBJ1-1, with D possibly being TRBD1 (6 bases). The CDR3 sequence is 14 residues long. Germline CDR1 SGHTA, CDR2 FQGNSA. Trimming left V 5 bases short and J 3 bases short, with 13 bases between.

The chain joins TRBV28 to TRBJ2-1, with D tentatively TRBD2 (6 bases). Germline V lookup: CDR1 MDHEN, CDR2 SYDVKM. This CDR3 has 13 residues. Trimming took off 6 bases at V and 4 bases at J, with 10 bases between the two ends. The CDR3 DNA reads TGTGCCAGCAGGGAGGGACTTTACAATGAGCAGTTCTTC. This gives the protein CASREGLYNEQFF.

J is TRBJ1-4 and V is TRBV27, with D possibly TRBD1 on 5 matching bases. CDR1 is MNHEY and CDR2 is SMNVEV in the germline V gene (reference sequence). CDR3 size: 16 residues. The V end lost 4 bases, the J end lost 0 bases, and 12 bases lay between the germline ends. The CDR3 spells CASSSTGVTTNEKLFF. CDR3 nucleotides: TGTGCCAGCAGTTCCACAGGTGTAACAACTAATGAAAAACTGTTTTTT.

This CDR3 is CASSSPQGTPYEQYF. Here the CDR3 DNA reads TGTGCCAGCAGCTCCCCACAGGGAACCCCCTACGAGCAGTACTTC. The chain links TRBV28 to TRBJ2-7, with D maybe TRBD1 (6 bases). V was clipped by 6 bases and J by 2 bases, with 17 bases between them. The CDR3 contains 15 residues. Germline V CDR1 and CDR2: MDHEN, SYDVKM.

There are a few counts of this clone. The chain is built from TRBV2 and TRBJ1-2, with unresolved D. Trimming took off 5 bases at V and 7 bases at J, with 11 bases between the two ends. Per germline, CDR1 SNHLY and CDR2 FYNNEI. The CDR3 has 12 residues. The CDR3 DNA is TGTGCCAGCAGTTATCACAGTGCTGGCTACACCTTC. As protein: CASSYHSAGYTF.

The J gene is TRBJ1-1, the V gene TRBV7-9, with 7 bases lining up with TRBD1. V trimming: 1 base; J trimming: 0 bases; junction bases outside the gene matches: 2. CDR3 size: 15 residues. Germline V CDR1 and CDR2: SEHNR, FQNEAQ (reference sequence). The CDR3 protein is CASSLGTGMNTEAFF. The DNA for the CDR3 is TGTGCCAGCAGCTTAGGGACAGGTATGAACACTGAAGCTTTCTTT.

The chain carries TRBV30 and TRBJ2-3; the D gene is possibly TRBD2 (5 bases). CDR3 length equals 15 residues. Germline CDR1 reads GTSNPN; CDR2 reads SVGIG (reference sequence). V was cut by 3 bases and J by 2 bases, with 15 bases left in between. The CDR3 protein is CAWSGVSVDTDTQYF. In nucleotides, the CDR3 is TGTGCCTGGAGCGGGGTAAGCGTGGACACAGATACGCAGTATTTT. The full variable domain, in which reference TRBV30 and TRBJ2-3 provide the parts outside the CDR3, is SQTIHQWPATLVQPVGSPLSLECTVEGTSNPNLYWYRQAAGRGLQLLFYSVGIGQISSEVPQNLSASRPQDRQFILSSKKLLLSDSGFYLCAWSGVSVDTDTQYFGPGTRLTVL.

The chain links TRBV7-2 to TRBJ1-5, with TRBD1 identical over 7 bases. Germline V gene data show CDR1 as SGHTA and CDR2 as FQGNSA. The CDR3 is 16 residues long. Losses at the gene ends were 5 bases for V and 11 bases for J; bases not matched to a gene: 18. In DNA form, the CDR3 reads TGTGCCAGCAGCGTAGACTCAACAGGGGCCTCAGGGTCCCAGCATTTT. This codes for CASSVDSTGASGSQHF.

Concerning this clone itself: At one boundary the junction diverges from the germline segment, which might be a read error. The V call is TRBV28, the J call TRBJ2-7; TRBD2 matches at 7 bases. CDR1 MDHEN and CDR2 SYDVKM come from the germline V gene. The CDR3 loop spans 13 amino acids. As DNA, the CDR3 is TGTGCCAGCAGTTCGAGGACTAGTCCCTATTCGGACTTC. It codes for CASSSRTSPYSDF. Using reference TRBV28 and TRBJ2-7 for the parts outside the CDR3, the full variable domain is DVKVTQSSRYLVKRTGEKVFLECVQDMDHENMFWYRQDPGLGLRLIYFSYDVKMKEKGDIPEGYSVSREKKERFSLILESASTNQTSMYLCASSSRTSPYSDFGPGTRLTVT.

V usage is TRBV10-1 and J usage is TRBJ1-2; D remains ambiguous. Germline V lookup: CDR1 WNHNN, CDR2 SYGVQD (reference sequence). Trimming took 2 bases from V and 1 from J, leaving 5 bases between them. CDR3 length equals 13 residues. The CDR3: CASSERGNYGYTF. CDR3 DNA sequence: TGCGCCAGCAGTGAGCGCGGTAACTATGGCTACACCTTC.

V and J are TRBV10-3 and TRBJ2-1; D perhaps matches TRBD2 (5 bases). V lost 6 bases and J lost 5, with 17 bases in between. CDR1 is ENHRY and CDR2 is SYGVKD in the germline V gene. The CDR3 runs to 15 residues. CDR3 amino acids: CAISPLGSGDNEQFF. The CDR3 DNA reads as TGTGCCATCAGCCCACTGGGGAGCGGAGACAATGAGCAGTTCTTC.

The chain recombines TRBV29-1 with TRBJ2-2, with 10 bases matching TRBD2. CDR3 length: 14 amino acids. The trim removed 7 bases at V and 5 bases at J, leaving 7 bases unmatched. Germline-derived CDR1 and CDR2 are SQVTM and ANQGSEA. The CDR3 DNA is TGCAGCGCTGCGGGACTAGCGCTTACCGGGGAGCTGTTTTTT. Translation: CSAAGLALTGELFF.

The chain uses TRBV5-6 and TRBJ1-6, with TRBD1 matching over 9 bases. The CDR3 runs to 14 residues. After removal of 4 bases from V and 10 bases from J, the junction contained 6 bases not matched to a gene. The V gene's germline CDR1 is SGHDT and CDR2 YYEEEE. CDR3 sequence: CASSGGQGGSPLHF. CDR3 DNA sequence: TGTGCCAGCAGCGGGGGACAGGGAGGGTCACCCCTCCACTTT.

The chain employs TRBV7-2 and TRBJ2-7; perhaps TRBD2 as D (5 bases). Trimming pared 5 bases from V and 7 bases from J, leaving 18 bases between. Germline V gives CDR1 SGHTA, CDR2 FQGNSA. The CDR3 totals 14 residues. CDR3 DNA sequence: TGTGCCAGCAGCCCCACTAGAAGTCAGGCGGAGCAGTACTTC. This sequence encodes CASSPTRSQAEQYF.

The chain is built from TRBV19 and TRBJ2-1; TRBD1 might be the D (5 bases). Germline loops: CDR1 LNHDA, CDR2 SQIVND (reference sequence). This CDR3 has 15 residues. V was trimmed by 5 bases and J by 8 bases, leaving 19 bases between them. The CDR3 region has the DNA TGTGCCAGTAGTCCCCTCCGGGCAAGGGGTGATGAGCAGTTCTTC. It translates to CASSPLRARGDEQFF.

The rearrangement joins TRBV13 to TRBJ2-2; D may be TRBD2 (6 bases). The length of the CDR3 is 14 residues. Trimming removed 5 bases at V and 5 bases at J, with 12 bases between. The germline gives CDR1 PRHDT, CDR2 FYEKMQ (reference sequence). CDR3 DNA sequence: TGTGCCAGCAGCCCCAGGAGGGCTACCGGGGAGCTGTTTTTT. As protein: CASSPRRATGELFF.

V is TRBV6-5 and J is TRBJ1-1; TRBD1 matches at 7 bases. The CDR3 spans 15 residues. After removal of 3 bases from V and 2 bases from J, the junction contained 6 bases not matched to a gene. Germline V gives CDR1 MNHEY, CDR2 SVGAGI. The CDR3 region has the DNA TGTGCCAGCAGTTATAGGGGGCCCCTAAACACTGAAGCTTTCTTT. This codes for CASSYRGPLNTEAFF.

CDR3 region: CASSLAPGGERYEQYF. CDR3 nucleotide sequence: TGTGCCAGCAGCTTAGCCCCAGGGGGCGAGCGCTACGAGCAGTACTTC. This rearrangement joins TRBV5-6 to TRBJ2-7; 8 bases agree with TRBD1. The CDR3 has 16 amino acids. The junction had 10 bases not matched to a gene; V was cut back by 2 bases and J by 3 bases. Germline V CDR1 and CDR2: SGHDT, YYEEEE. Complete variable domain (other parts from reference TRBV5-6 and TRBJ2-7): DAGVTQSPTHLIKTRGQQVTLRCSPKSGHDTVSWYQQALGQGPQFIFQYYEEEERQRGNFPDRFSGHQFPNYSSELNVNALLLGDSALYLCASSLAPGGERYEQYFGPGTRLTVT.

This clone was detected only once. The V and J genes are TRBV30 and TRBJ2-1, with a possible D match to TRBD1 (6 bases). From germline, CDR1 is GTSNPN and CDR2 SVGIG (reference sequence). This CDR3 has 13 amino acids. Trimming stripped 3 bases from V and 2 bases from J, with 8 bases between. CDR3: CAWRTGAYNEQFF. The CDR3 bases are TGTGCCTGGAGGACAGGAGCCTACAATGAGCAGTTCTTC.

The J gene is TRBJ2-7, the V gene TRBV10-1; possibly TRBD2 for D (6 bases). V lost 6 bases, J lost 4 bases, and 13 bases lay in between. The CDR3 is made up of 13 amino acids. Per germline, CDR1 WNHNN and CDR2 SYGVQD (reference sequence). The CDR3 spells CASRGEVGYEQYF. CDR3 sequence (DNA): TGCGCCAGCAGAGGGGAGGTAGGATACGAGCAGTACTTC.

The chain combines TRBV9 with TRBJ2-3, with D possibly matching TRBD2 (5 bases). CDR1 and CDR2 (germline): SGDLS, YYNGEE. The V end was cut by 0 bases, the J end by 0 bases, with 14 bases between. This CDR3 has 17 amino acids. CDR3 nucleotide sequence: TGTGCCAGCAGCGTAGTCCCCCTGGGCGGGAGCACAGATACGCAGTATTTT. Encoded protein: CASSVVPLGGSTDTQYF.

This clone has a handful of counts. This chain connects TRBV5-1 to TRBJ1-2; the D gene is possibly TRBD1 (5 bases). V gave up 0 bases and J gave up 8 bases, with 11 bases separating them. CDR1 is SGHRS, CDR2 YFSETQ, per germline. The CDR3 runs 13 residues. The CDR3 here is CASSLEGLEGYTF. The CDR3 nucleotides are TGCGCCAGCAGCTTGGAGGGACTCGAGGGCTACACCTTC.

The V and J genes are TRBV11-2 and TRBJ2-3, with D hard to call. V was cut by 5 bases and J by 0 bases, with 3 bases left in between. Germline V lookup: CDR1 SGHAT, CDR2 FQNNGV. This CDR3 has 12 residues. This chain's CDR3 is CASSPSTDTQYF. The DNA for the CDR3 is TGTGCCAGCAGCCCGAGCACAGATACGCAGTATTTT.

The rearrangement links TRBV5-1 to TRBJ2-2; 8 bases map to TRBD2. In germline, CDR1 is SGHRS, CDR2 YFSETQ. With V trimmed by 1 base and J by 3 bases, 2 bases remained unmatched. This CDR3 region has 15 residues. The CDR3 sequence is CASSLSSGYTGELFF. The DNA for the CDR3 is TGCGCCAGCAGCTTGTCTAGCGGGTACACCGGGGAGCTGTTTTTT.